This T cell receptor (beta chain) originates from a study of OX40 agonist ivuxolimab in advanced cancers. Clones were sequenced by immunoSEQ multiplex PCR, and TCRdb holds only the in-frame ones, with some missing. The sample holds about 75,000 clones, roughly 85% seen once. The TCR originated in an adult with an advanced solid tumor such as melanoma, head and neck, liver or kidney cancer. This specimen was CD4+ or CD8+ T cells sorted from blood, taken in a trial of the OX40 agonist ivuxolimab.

The CDR3 DNA reads as TGTGCCAGCAGCTTAGGGCTGGGCTTGGGTAGCAATCAGCCCCAGCATTTT. Protein sequence: CASSLGLGLGSNQPQHF. This rearrangement joins TRBV13 to TRBJ1-5; D uncertain. Per the germline V gene, CDR1 is PRHDT and CDR2 is FYEKMQ (reference sequence). V was trimmed by 0 bases and J by 0 bases, leaving 12 bases between them. This CDR3 spans 17 amino acids.